Listed here is a single TCR beta chain. The antigen this receptor binds is unknown. The data are from a study of monozygotic twins with inflammatory bowel disease (dated by TCRdb to about 2019). The study in broad terms: A total of around 30 monozygotic twin pairs were included in the full study, comprising nine German pairs (four IBD-concordant, five IBD-discordant) and 19 IBD-discordant Danish pairs. The search for disease-associated traits relied mainly on comparing, within discordant pairs, IBD patients with their genetically identical healthy co-twins. Each individual had, on average, about 151 000 unique TCRalpha sequences and 181 000 unique TCRbeta sequences available for analysis.

From each donor, a roughly 2.5 ml peripheral blood sample was drawn into PAXgene tubes and stored at -80 degrees C. Total RNA was isolated from whole blood with the PAXgene blood miRNA kit on an automated QIAcube, without T cell sorting. Peripheral blood from monozygotic twin pairs who were concordant or discordant for inflammatory bowel disease underwent deep TCRalpha and TCRbeta repertoire profiling using unique molecular barcoding. Smoking habits were recorded for all twin pairs, and each individual was classified as a current, former or never smoker. The library was generated by 5' RACE. Preparation of each TCR library used roughly 3.5 ug of total RNA. cDNA was synthesized with SMARTScribe reverse transcriptase in eight separate reactions per sample. Unique molecular identifiers containing a 6-nucleotide sample barcode were introduced through template switching during cDNA synthesis. TCRalpha and TCRbeta cDNA was amplified by two nested PCRs of 16 and 9 cycles, with bead purification after each PCR. Before amplification, the cDNA was treated with uracil DNA-glycosylase and purified using the QIAquick PCR purification kit. In the second PCR, Illumina TruSeq-compatible adapters and sample-specific barcodes were added. Library quality and concentration were assessed using TapeStation and Qubit, and 5 to 6 ng of each library was pooled. Pooled libraries were sequenced on an Illumina HiSeq2500 single-index Rapid Run with 2 x 100 bp reads and custom sequencing primers. The published analysis was carried out like this. MiGEC version 1.2.6 was used for UMI-based consensus assembly to correct PCR and sequencing errors. MiXCR version 2.1.1 was used for V(D)J alignment, clonotype assembly and CDR3 extraction. To normalise gene usage, clonotype sharing and MAIT/NKT TCR abundance, the analysis used the top 1000, 10 000 and 20 000 clonotypes per sample. After downsampling to 27 000 UMIs, diversity was calculated as the inverse Simpson index using the vegan R package. Statistical testing used paired Mann-Whitney U tests on the discordant twin pairs and applied Benjamini-Hochberg correction for multiple testing. Each CDR3 protein sequence appears as one entry after TCRdb reprocessed the reads, and no DNA is included. TCRdb, rather than the study authors, made the V and J calls. The sample's table lists a count of approximately 400,000 distinct CDR3 sequences. The ten top clones hold 2.4% of the sample.

General findings and caveats noted by the study authors: Because patients were on differing immunosuppressive treatments, the repertoires may have picked up extra background noise and inter-individual variability. The analysis was unable to tell different T cell subtypes apart. Concordant and discordant twins showed no difference in repertoire similarity, possibly because of limited statistical power. TCRbeta repertoire diversity, by inverse Simpson index, was decreased in IBD patients compared with their healthy co-twins. No single strong signal or clonotype linked to IBD turned up in the results, so the idea that one exists was not supported. Compared with healthy twins, IBD patients shared fewer clonotypes with other individuals, and the difference was most pronounced in patients with signs of disease activity.

The CDR3, from cysteine to phenylalanine, totals 13 residues. No DNA sequence was recorded. CDR1 and CDR2, looked up from the germline V gene (reference sequence), are DFQATT and SNEGSKA. The sequencing input was blood. The source is a human donor with ulcerative colitis or Crohn's disease, or a healthy co-twin of an affected twin (not recorded which). The V gene is TRBV20-1 and the J gene is TRBJ2-7; the D gene TCRdb calls, TRBD2, cannot be checked with no DNA. The CDR3 here reads CSASKGKAYEQYF.